This T cell receptor (beta chain) was observed in a study of blood T cell repertoires in COVID-19. About the study: COVID-19 samples, acute and convalescent, were from the United States, Italy and Spain. T cells, B-cell-depleted T cells, or PBMCs provided the cDNA or gDNA that served as material.

The CDR3 consists of 16 residues. Germline loops: CDR1 ENHRY, CDR2 SYGVKD. After removal of 4 bases from V and 1 base from J, the junction contained 9 bases not matched to a gene. Per the authors' pipeline: Reference gene primer amplification yielded estimated nucleated cell counts. The repertoire was sequenced with immunoSEQ multiplex PCR; TCRdb's copy has only in-frame clones and lacks some. The DNA gave D and trimming, while V, J and clone size come from that table. The sample has under 500,000 clones; approximately 90% are singletons. V usage is TRBV10-3 and J usage is TRBJ2-5; 7 positions match TRBD1. What was sequenced was peripheral blood. The clonotype comes from a woman aged 25-40 years with acute or convalescent COVID-19. CDR3 sequence (DNA): TGTGCCATCAGTGCCCGACAGGGACCGGGCCAAGAGACCCAGTACTTC. Its translation: CAISARQGPGQETQYF.